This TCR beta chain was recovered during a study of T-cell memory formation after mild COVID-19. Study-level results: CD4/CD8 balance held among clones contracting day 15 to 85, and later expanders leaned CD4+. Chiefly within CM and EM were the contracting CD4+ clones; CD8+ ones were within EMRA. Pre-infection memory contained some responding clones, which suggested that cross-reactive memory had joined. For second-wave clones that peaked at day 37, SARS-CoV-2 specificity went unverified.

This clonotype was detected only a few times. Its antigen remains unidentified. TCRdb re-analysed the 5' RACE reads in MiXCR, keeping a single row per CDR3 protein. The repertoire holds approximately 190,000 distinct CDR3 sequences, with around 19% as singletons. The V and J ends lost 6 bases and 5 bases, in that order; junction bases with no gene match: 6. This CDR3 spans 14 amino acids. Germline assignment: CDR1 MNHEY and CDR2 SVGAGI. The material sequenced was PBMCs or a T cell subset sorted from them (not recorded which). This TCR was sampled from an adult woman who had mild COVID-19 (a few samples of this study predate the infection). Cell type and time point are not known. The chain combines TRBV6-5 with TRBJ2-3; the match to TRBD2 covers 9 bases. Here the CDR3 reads CASRFSGGGDTQYF. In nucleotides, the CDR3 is TGTGCCAGCAGATTTAGCGGGGGAGGAGATACGCAGTATTTT.